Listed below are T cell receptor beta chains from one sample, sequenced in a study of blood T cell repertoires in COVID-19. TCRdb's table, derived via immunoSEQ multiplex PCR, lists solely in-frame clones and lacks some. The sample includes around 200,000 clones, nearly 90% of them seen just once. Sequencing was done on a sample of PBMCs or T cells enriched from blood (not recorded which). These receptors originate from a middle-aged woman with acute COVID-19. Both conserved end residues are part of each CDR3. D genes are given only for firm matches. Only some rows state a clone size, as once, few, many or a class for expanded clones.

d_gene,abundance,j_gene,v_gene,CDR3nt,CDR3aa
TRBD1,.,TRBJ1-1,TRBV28,TGTGCCAGCAGTTTTCCGGGACAGGGCCGGGTGGCTGAAGCTTTCTTT,CASSFPGQGRVAEAFF
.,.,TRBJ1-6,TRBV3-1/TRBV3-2,TGTGCCAGCAGGACAGACCCTAATTCACCCCTCCACTTT,CASRTDPNSPLHF
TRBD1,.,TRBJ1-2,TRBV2,TGTGCCAGGGGACAGGGAGCTAACTATGGCTACACCTTC,CARGQGANYGYTF
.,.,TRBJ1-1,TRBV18,TGTGCCAGCTCACCAAACGACTCAGGGTCCACTGAAGCTTTCTTT,CASSPNDSGSTEAFF
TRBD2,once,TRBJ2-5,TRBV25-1,TGTGCCAGCAGTGACCTAGCGGGGGACCAAGAGACCCAGTACTTC,CASSDLAGDQETQYF
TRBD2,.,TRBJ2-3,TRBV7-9,TGTGCCAGCAGATCCACTAGCGGGAGAGGATCAGATACGCAGTATTTT,CASRSTSGRGSDTQYF
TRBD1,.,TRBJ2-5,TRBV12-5,TGTGCTAGTGGTTTGACGGGCAGCGTAGCAGGGGGCCCGAAAGAGACCCAGTACTTC,CASGLTGSVAGGPKETQYF
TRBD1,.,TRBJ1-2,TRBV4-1,TGCGCCAGCAGCCAAGAACACCGGGGGACAGCTGGTGGCTACACCTTC,CASSQEHRGTAGGYTF
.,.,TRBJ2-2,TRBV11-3,TGTGCCAGCAGCTTTATGGGGGGGAACACCGGGGAGCTGTTTTTT,CASSFMGGNTGELFF
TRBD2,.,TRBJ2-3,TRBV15,TGTGCCACCAGCGCATCAAGCGGGAGTGGGTCAGATACGCAGTATTTT,CATSASSGSGSDTQYF
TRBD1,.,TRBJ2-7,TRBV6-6,TGTGCCAGCAGGGGGGACAGGCTCTACGAGCAGTACTTC,CASRGDRLYEQYF
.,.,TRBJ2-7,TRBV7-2,TGTGCCAGCAGCTTAGTCGGGAGTGGCTCCTACGAGCAGTACTTC,CASSLVGSGSYEQYF
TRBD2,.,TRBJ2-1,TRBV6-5,TGTGCCAGCGGCACTAGCGGTCCCTACAATGAGCAGTTCTTC,CASGTSGPYNEQFF
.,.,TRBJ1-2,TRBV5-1,TGCGCCAGCAGCTTGTCCGGCGGGGACTATGGCTACACCTTC,CASSLSGGDYGYTF
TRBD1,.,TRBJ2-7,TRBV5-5,TGTGCCAGCAGCGGGCAGACAGGGGGATTCGCCTACGAGCAGTACTTC,CASSGQTGGFAYEQYF
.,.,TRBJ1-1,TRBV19,TGTGCCAGCCAGCCGGGGAACACTGAAGCTTTCTTT,CASQPGNTEAFF
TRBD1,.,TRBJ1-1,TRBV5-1,TGCGCCAGCAGCCGAAAACAGGGGAAAAACACTGAAGCTTTCTTT,CASSRKQGKNTEAFF
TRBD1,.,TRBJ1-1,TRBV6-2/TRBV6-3,TGTGCCAGCAGTTACAGCAGGGGGCACGGTGAAGCTTTCTTT,CASSYSRGHGEAFF
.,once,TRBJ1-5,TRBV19,TGTGCCAGTAGTAGCGGGGCAAGCAATCAGCCCCAGCATTTT,CASSSGASNQPQHF
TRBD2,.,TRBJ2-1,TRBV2,TGTGCCGTGGGGGGACTAGCGGGTTTCAATGAGCAGTTCTTC,CAVGGLAGFNEQFF
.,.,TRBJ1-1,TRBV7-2,TGTGCCAGCAGCTTACAGGGCGGACACACTGAAGCTTTCTTT,CASSLQGGHTEAFF
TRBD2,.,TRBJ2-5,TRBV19,TGTGCCAGTAGTCCGGGACTAGCGCGGGATCAAGAGACCCAGTACTTC,CASSPGLARDQETQYF
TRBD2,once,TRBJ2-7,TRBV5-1,TGCGCCAGCAGCATTAGCGGGCCCGAGGGATACGAGCAGTACTTC,CASSISGPEGYEQYF
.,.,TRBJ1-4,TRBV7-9,TGTGCCAGCAGCTTAAGTGCGTCTAATGAAAAACTGTTTTTT,CASSLSASNEKLFF
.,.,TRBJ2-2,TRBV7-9,TGTGCCAGCAGCCGGGATACGAACACCGGGGAGCTGTTTTTT,CASSRDTNTGELFF
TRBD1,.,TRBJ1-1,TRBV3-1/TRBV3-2,TGTGCCAGTTCCGGGACAGCTAATATGAACACTGAAGCTTTCTTT,CASSGTANMNTEAFF
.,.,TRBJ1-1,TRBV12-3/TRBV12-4,TGTGCCAGCAGTCCGCGAGGGACTGAAGCTTTCTTT,CASSPRGTEAFF
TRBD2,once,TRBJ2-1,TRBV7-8,TGTGCCAGCAGCTTAGCGGGGAGACTAGCGGGAGGATTGAATGAGCAGTTCTTC,CASSLAGRLAGGLNEQFF
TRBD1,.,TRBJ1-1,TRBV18,TGTGCCAGCTCTACGACAGGGGACACTGAAGCTTTCTTT,CASSTTGDTEAFF
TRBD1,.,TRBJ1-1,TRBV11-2,TGTGCCAGCAGTACAGGGGAAAGGCCTGAAGCTTTCTTT,CASSTGERPEAFF
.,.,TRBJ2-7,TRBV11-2,TGTGCCAGCAGCTTAGGACCCAGGGTTTACGAGCAGTACTTC,CASSLGPRVYEQYF
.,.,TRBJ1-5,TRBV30,TGTGCCTGGAGTGGTACAGGGTTGAGCAATCAGCCCCAGCATTTT,CAWSGTGLSNQPQHF